This T cell receptor beta chain was identified in a study of graft-versus-host responses after intestinal transplantation. Study summary: Among the recipients, all got anti-thymocyte globulin induction and then tacrolimus and steroids for 3 to 4 years.

A word on this clone: Its antigen is still unknown.

Profiled with immunoSEQ multiplex PCR; TCRdb holds only in-frame clones, not every one. Of about 120,000 clones listed, 80% to 95% are singletons. Study-wide points: Declining HvG levels early post-transplant were linked to peak circulating GvH clone levels. Patients who carried graft-donor T cell macrochimerism also had high graft-versus-host to host-versus-graft clonal ratios in their allografts.

The source was unstimulated CD8+ T cells sorted from spleen or lymph node cells, collected before intestinal transplant. This TCR was sampled from a human donor who received an intestinal transplant.

The CDR3 DNA reads as TGTGCCAGCAGTTTAGGGGGAGACGGTCAGCCCCAGCATTTT. Encoded protein: CASSLGGDGQPQHF. The chain couples TRBV27 to TRBJ1-5; possibly TRBD1 for D (5 bases). The V gene's germline CDR1 is MNHEY and CDR2 SMNVEV (reference sequence). V was clipped by 2 bases and J by 6 bases, with 11 bases between them. The CDR3 runs to 14 residues.